This TCR beta chain was found in a study of blood T cell repertoires in COVID-19. The CDR3 has 16 residues. Germline V gene lookup returns CDR1 SGHAT and CDR2 FQNNGV. With 4 bases clipped from V and 0 bases from J, the junction kept 5 bases outside the gene matches. The method was immunoSEQ multiplex PCR; TCRdb's version includes in-frame clones alone and lacks a portion of them. The sample consists of 150,000 to 200,000 clones, around 84% of them appearing once. This TCR came from a woman older than 75 with acute or convalescent COVID-19. The chain has TRBV11-2 and TRBJ2-3, with 9 bases aligning to TRBD1. Sequenced: peripheral blood. CDR3 DNA sequence: TGTGCCAGCAGCTCTCGGACAGGGGCCAGCACAGATACGCAGTATTTT. As protein: CASSSRTGASTDTQYF.